Shown below are 26 T cell receptor beta chains from a single sample sequenced in a study of OX40 agonist ivuxolimab in advanced cancers. The assay was immunoSEQ multiplex PCR, and TCRdb's table has in-frame clones only and misses some. The sample comprises roughly 70,000 clones, about 84% of which are singletons, and approximately 7% rests with the top ten. The sample here was CD4+ or CD8+ T cells sorted from blood, taken in a trial of the OX40 agonist ivuxolimab. The receptors originated from an adult with an advanced solid tumor such as melanoma, head and neck, liver or kidney cancer.

The chain employs TRBV19 and TRBJ2-1, with a weak D call TRBD1 (7 bases). Germline V gene data show CDR1 as LNHDA and CDR2 as SQIVND (reference sequence). Trimming removed 7 bases from V and 2 bases from J, with 15 bases in between. This CDR3 spans 15 amino acids. The CDR3 region has the DNA TGTGCCAGTAAAGCCTCAGGGGGGCCCTACAATGAGCAGTTCTTC. Translation gives CASKASGGPYNEQFF.

This chain joins TRBV7-9 and TRBJ1-6, with no clear D. The length of the CDR3 is 13 residues. With 5 bases removed from V and 15 bases from J, the gap between germline ends came to 17 bases. Germline V gene data show CDR1 as SEHNR and CDR2 as FQNEAQ (reference sequence). CDR3 sequence: CASSPRVSEGLHF. The CDR3 region has the DNA TGTGCCAGCAGCCCCAGAGTGAGTGAAGGCCTCCACTTT.

The gene calls are TRBV19 and TRBJ2-1; TRBD1 aligns across 7 bases. Unmatched junction bases numbered 10, after V lost 7 bases and J lost 4 bases. There are 15 residues in the CDR3. Germline V gives CDR1 LNHDA, CDR2 SQIVND (reference sequence). CDR3 bases: TGTGCCAGTACCCCGACCGGGACAGCTTACAATGAGCAGTTCTTC. Amino acids: CASTPTGTAYNEQFF. Supplemented by reference TRBV19 and TRBJ2-1, the full variable domain reads DGGITQSPKYLFRKEGQNVTLSCEQNLNHDAMYWYRQDPGQGLRLIYYSQIVNDFQKGDIAEGYSVSREKKESFPLTVTSAQKNPTAFYLCASTPTGTAYNEQFFGPGTRLTVL.

The chain carries TRBV7-2 and TRBJ2-2; TRBD2 might be the D (7 bases). Looked up from germline, CDR1 is SGHTA and CDR2 is FQGNSA. Between the trimmed V and J ends, which lost 5 bases and 6 bases, there was a span of 13 bases. The CDR3 has 14 amino acids. The CDR3 reads CASSRSGTPGELFF. CDR3 nucleotides: TGTGCCAGCAGCCGAAGCGGGACACCCGGGGAGCTGTTTTTT.

This chain uses TRBV7-2 with TRBJ2-2, with a weak D call TRBD1 (6 bases). This CDR3 comprises 15 residues. In germline, CDR1 is SGHTA, CDR2 FQGNSA. Trimming pared 5 bases from V and 6 bases from J, leaving 16 bases between. The DNA of the CDR3 is TGTGCCAGCAGCGCCGGACAGAAGGTAGCCGGGGAGCTGTTTTTT. Its translation is CASSAGQKVAGELFF.

This chain uses TRBV10-1 with TRBJ2-3, with 13 bases fitting TRBD2. This CDR3 contains 17 residues. Looked up from germline, CDR1 is WNHNN and CDR2 is SYGVQD (reference sequence). With 3 bases clipped from V and 1 base from J, the junction kept 4 bases outside the gene matches. CDR3 nucleotides: TGCGCCAGCAGTGACTCCGGACTAGCGGGGGGCACAGATACGCAGTATTTT. Protein product: CASSDSGLAGGTDTQYF.

The chain uses TRBV6-5 and TRBJ1-6; D is possibly TRBD1 (6 bases). The CDR3 runs 16 residues. The germline gives CDR1 MNHEY, CDR2 SVGAGI. The V gene lost 4 bases and the J gene lost 6 bases, with 16 bases spanning the gap. The DNA for the CDR3 is TGTGCCAGCAGTTCCTATGGGACAATAACTAATTCACCCCTCCACTTT. Its translation: CASSSYGTITNSPLHF.

This chain joins TRBV5-1 and TRBJ2-1, with D uncertain. Germline lookup yields CDR1 SGHRS and CDR2 YFSETQ. V was pared by 5 bases and J by 6 bases, with 18 bases between. The CDR3 sequence is 15 residues long. The CDR3 sequence: CASSRAGPQVNEQFF. The DNA for the CDR3 is TGCGCCAGCAGTCGGGCAGGTCCCCAGGTCAATGAGCAGTTCTTC.

This chain uses TRBV4-1 with TRBJ2-3; 10 positions match TRBD2. The ends lost 3 bases at V and 3 bases at J; junction bases unmatched: 9. CDR3 length: 17 residues. CDR1 and CDR2 (germline): MGHRA, YSYEKL. The DNA of the CDR3 is TGCGCCAGCAGCCATCGACTAGCGGGTAGGATAACAGATACGCAGTATTTT. Protein: CASSHRLAGRITDTQYF.

This clone came up once. The V gene is TRBV6-6, the J gene TRBJ2-5; 7 bases agree with TRBD1. The CDR3 runs 15 residues. The V gene end was trimmed by 6 bases and the J gene end by 0 bases; junction bases not matched to a gene: 7. The germline V gene encodes CDR1 MNHNY and CDR2 SVGAGI (reference sequence). The CDR3 DNA reads as TGTGCCAGCAGGCGTGAACAGGGGTACCAAGAGACCCAGTACTTC. It translates to CASRREQGYQETQYF.

The table lists this clone with a count of one. CDR3 amino acids: CASSFAAATDTQYF. The CDR3 nucleotides read TGTGCCAGCAGCTTCGCGGCAGCGACAGATACGCAGTATTTT. The chain carries TRBV7-3 and TRBJ2-3, with D hard to call. V lost 3 bases, J lost 3 bases, and 10 bases lay in between. The V gene's germline CDR1 is SGHTA and CDR2 FQGTGA. The CDR3 has 14 amino acids.

This clone was found a few times. This chain links TRBV30 with TRBJ1-1; D is perhaps TRBD1 (5 bases). The CDR3 is 13 residues long. Germline V lookup: CDR1 GTSNPN, CDR2 SVGIG (reference sequence). The V and J ends lost 0 bases and 4 bases respectively, with 9 bases between them. The chain's CDR3 is CAWSVWGSTEAFF. CDR3 DNA sequence: TGTGCCTGGAGTGTCTGGGGGAGCACTGAAGCTTTCTTT.

This clone was seen a single time. The J gene is TRBJ2-5, the V gene TRBV18; D gene unclear. V was trimmed by 3 bases and J by 2 bases, leaving 7 bases between them. This CDR3 is 13 amino acids long. CDR1 and CDR2 (germline): KGHSH, LQKENI. CDR3 region: CASSPSTQETQYF. CDR3 sequence (DNA): TGTGCCAGCTCACCTTCTACTCAAGAGACCCAGTACTTC.

The J gene is TRBJ2-5, the V gene TRBV9; possible D gene TRBD2, 5 bases. The germline V and J ends were trimmed by 0 bases and 11 bases, with 20 bases remaining between them. CDR3 length: 15 residues. Looked up from germline, CDR1 is SGDLS and CDR2 is YYNGEE. The DNA of the CDR3 is TGTGCCAGCAGCGTAGTTGCGGGTCCGTCTGGGGAGCAGTACTTC. Residues: CASSVVAGPSGEQYF.

This chain links TRBV18 with TRBJ2-5; 8 bases line up with TRBD1. The CDR3 contains 17 residues. J was trimmed by 1 base and V by 3 bases; bases with no gene match: 10. Looked up from germline, CDR1 is KGHSH and CDR2 is LQKENI. CDR3 DNA: TGTGCCAGCTCACCCCCAAGGACAGGGACCATCCAAGAGACCCAGTACTTC. Encoded protein: CASSPPRTGTIQETQYF.

The sample holds many counts of this clone. This rearrangement joins TRBV9 to TRBJ1-1; D remains unclear. Germline V gene sequence: CDR1 SGDLS, CDR2 YYNGEE. Trimming removed 3 bases at V and 5 bases at J, with 11 bases between. The CDR3 runs 13 residues. CDR3 sequence: CASSGALGTEAFF. The DNA of the CDR3 is TGTGCCAGCAGCGGGGCCCTTGGGACTGAAGCTTTCTTT.

This chain uses TRBV11-2 with TRBJ2-3; 8 bases agree with TRBD2. Germline values: CDR1 SGHAT, CDR2 FQNNGV. CDR3 length: 16 residues. The V and J ends lost 1 base and 4 bases, in that order; junction bases with no gene match: 7. The chain's CDR3 is CASSLVASGRPDTQYF. The CDR3 region has the DNA TGTGCCAGCAGCTTAGTGGCAAGCGGGAGACCAGATACGCAGTATTTT. Supplemented by reference TRBV11-2 and TRBJ2-3, the full variable domain reads EAGVAQSPRYKIIEKRQSVAFWCNPISGHATLYWYQQILGQGPKLLIQFQNNGVVDDSQLPKDRFSAERLKGVDSTLKIQPAKLEDSAVYLCASSLVASGRPDTQYFGPGTRLTVL.

This clone was seen only once. V is TRBV11-2 and J is TRBJ1-1; 9 bases map to TRBD1. The V segment lost 5 bases and the J segment 1 base; nucleotides outside the gene matches: 5. The germline gives CDR1 SGHAT, CDR2 FQNNGV. The CDR3 covers 15 residues. CDR3 nucleotides: TGTGCCAGCAGCCCCTTGACAGGGGGGAACACTGAAGCTTTCTTT. As protein: CASSPLTGGNTEAFF.

CDR3 sequence: CASSFSVEDTQYF. CDR3 nucleotides: TGTGCCAGCAGCTTTTCGGTAGAAGATACGCAGTATTTT. The V and J genes are TRBV11-3 and TRBJ2-3; D call uncertain. The germline V gene encodes CDR1 SGHNT and CDR2 YENEEA. Trimming stripped 3 bases from V and 5 bases from J, with 9 bases between. The CDR3 has 13 amino acids.

As DNA, the CDR3 is TGTGCCAGCAGTTGGTCCGTTGGGAGCAATCAGCCCCAGCATTTT. Protein sequence: CASSWSVGSNQPQHF. V is TRBV27 and J is TRBJ1-5; D is uncertain. Germline V CDR1 and CDR2: MNHEY, SMNVEV (reference sequence). The CDR3 contains 15 residues. V was pared by 4 bases and J by 1 base, with 11 bases between.

The chain uses TRBV21-1 and TRBJ1-5. TRBV21-1 is given as a pseudogene. The CDR3 sequence is 17 residues long. The CDR3 is CATKTGPPSFSNQPQHF. In nucleotides, the CDR3 is TGTGCCACTAAGACGGGACCGCCATCATTTAGCAATCAGCCCCAGCATTTT.

The CDR3 nucleotides are TGTGCCAGCGGCGCGACTAGCGGGACTAATACGCAGTATTTT. It translates to CASGATSGTNTQYF. The V gene is TRBV11-2, the J gene TRBJ2-3; 11 bases are shared with TRBD2. Trimming took 8 bases from V and 7 from J; bases not matched to a gene: 8. The CDR3 extends over 14 amino acids. The germline gives CDR1 SGHAT, CDR2 FQNNGV.

The chain links TRBV5-1 to TRBJ2-2, with TRBD1 matching 9 bases. Germline lookup yields CDR1 SGHRS and CDR2 YFSETQ. CDR3 length: 16 residues. The junction had 4 bases not matched to a gene; V was cut back by 3 bases and J by 1 base. The CDR3, as DNA: TGCGCCAGCAGCTCCGCGGACAGGGGGAACACCGGGGAGCTGTTTTTT. It is translated as CASSSADRGNTGELFF.

V is TRBV11-2 and J is TRBJ1-1; D remains unclear. This CDR3 contains 14 residues. Trimming shortened V by 0 bases and J by 5 bases, and 10 bases separated the two germline ends. CDR1 and CDR2 (germline): SGHAT, FQNNGV. Here the CDR3 reads CASSLDAGITEAFF. Written as DNA, the CDR3 is TGTGCCAGCAGCTTAGATGCCGGAATTACTGAAGCTTTCTTT.

The CDR3 nucleotides read TGTGCCAGCTCATCGCTACCTTTAGGAAGAGGCTCCTACGAGCAGTACTTC. Translated, it gives CASSSLPLGRGSYEQYF. The rearrangement joins TRBV18 to TRBJ2-7; D is ambiguous. Germline loops: CDR1 KGHSH, CDR2 LQKENI. Trimming pared 5 bases from V and 0 bases from J, leaving 20 bases between. The CDR3 has 17 residues.

The chain carries TRBV4-1 and TRBJ2-1; D may be TRBD1 (5 bases). The CDR3 is made up of 16 amino acids. Trimming left V 4 bases short and J 7 bases short, with 20 bases between. Germline assignment: CDR1 MGHRA and CDR2 YSYEKL. In DNA form, the CDR3 reads TGCGCCAGCAGCCCCCGTGGCAGGGTCGGGTCAAATGAGCAGTTCTTC. Protein: CASSPRGRVGSNEQFF.